What follows is one TCR beta chain and its context. This clonotype was counted a few times. Which antigen it targets is not known. No much larger clone exists at a distance of one base, and base qualities are not known. These data are taken from a study of T-cell memory formation after mild COVID-19 (dated by TCRdb to the early 2020s). Describing the broader study: TCR sequence clusters from the two donors were largely donor specific. In a couple of donors, T-cell clones that expanded and contracted after mild COVID-19 were followed by sequencing TCRalpha and TCRbeta repertoires longitudinally. The cohort was made up of two young adult volunteers, one female and one male, who were previously healthy.

The investigation overall reported the following: The study included only a couple of mild cases, and larger cohorts that include severe cases with pre-infection samples were judged to be necessary. Clones contracting from day 15 to 85 had balanced CD4/CD8 phenotypes, while a second wave expanding from day 15 to 37 was biased towards CD4+. The detection of some responding clones in pre-infection memory suggests that pre-existing cross-reactive memory T cells joined the SARS-CoV-2 response. Contracting CD4+ clones were located mainly in the CM and EM memory subsets, whereas CD8+ clones were found to be enriched in EMRA. The second-wave clones that peaked on day 37 were not confirmed to be SARS-CoV-2 specific.

The sequencer was an Illumina NovaSeq 6000. cDNA libraries for TCRalpha and TCRbeta were prepared by 5'RACE using constant-segment primers, with sample barcodes and unique molecular identifiers added. RNA was extracted from every sample with Trizol reagent. Library amplification was performed in two PCR steps, and a second sample barcode and Illumina TruSeq adapters were introduced in the second step. Sequencing of the libraries was done on an Illumina NovaSeq, producing 2 x 150 bp paired-end reads. In the source study's methods: Demultiplexing of reads and collapsing into UMI-guided consensus sequences were performed with migec v1.2.7. Using mixcr v2.1.11, the UMI consensuses were aligned to TRA and TRB V and J templates and assembled into clonotypes. Expanded or contracted clonotypes were those called significant by both edgeR and NoisET, with noise models trained on biological replicates. For edgeR calls, the thresholds were a false discovery rate-adjusted p below 0.01 and a log2 fold-change of 1. PCA with hierarchical clustering of max-normalized trajectories of the 1000 most abundant clonotypes was used as exploratory dynamics analysis. Separately sequenced CD4+ and CD8+ repertoires were used to assign a CD4 or CD8 phenotype to each responding clone. TCRdb cleaned the public reads at Q25 with fastp, built clones with MiXCR and kept in-frame beta chains. A single entry per CDR3 protein holds the most common genes and DNA from its merged rows. What appears here as the V and J calls and clone size reflects TCRdb's work, not the paper's. The sample table contains 400,000 to 500,000 distinct CDR3 sequences; only one count was recorded for 15% to 20% of them. The top ten hold about 8.1% of the sample.

The CDR3 runs 13 residues from the cysteine to the phenylalanine. Only the CDR3 portion is preserved as DNA: 39 bases, with reading frame beginning at the first base. CDR1 and CDR2, per the germline V gene, are SGDLS and YYNGEE. The junction carries 11 bases between V and J, which are trimmed by 0 bases and 8 bases respectively. Ficoll-Paque density gradient centrifugation was the method used to isolate PBMCs. The specimen sequenced was PBMCs or a T cell subset sorted from them (not recorded which). The source of this sequence is an adult woman who had mild COVID-19 (a few samples of this study predate the infection). The sample titles of this study are shuffled in the database, so cell type and time point are left out; the donor was told from shared clones. The rearranged segments are TRBV9 and TRBJ1-1; matching of 5 bases hints at TRBD1 as the D gene. The CDR3 sequence is CASSVASQAEAFF. The DNA is TGTGCCAGCAGCGTAGCGTCACAGGCCGAAGCTTTCTTT.